This record looks at one T cell receptor beta chain sequence and its context. These data come from a study of blood T cell repertoires in COVID-19. Only in-frame clones appear in the TCRdb table, and some are missing; sequencing was by immunoSEQ multiplex PCR. The sample includes approximately 74,000 clones, under 85% of them seen just once. Germline CDR1 and CDR2: LGHNA and YSLEER. J was trimmed by 5 bases and V by 0 bases; bases with no gene match: 4. This CDR3 is 17 amino acids long. V gene TRBV4-3 combines with J gene TRBJ2-2; 12 bases match TRBD1. The receptor was isolated from a man in his 60s with acute or convalescent COVID-19. Sequenced: peripheral blood. CDR3 protein: CASSQEGQGAATGELFF. The CDR3 bases are TGCGCCAGCAGCCAAGAGGGACAGGGGGCTGCGACCGGGGAGCTGTTTTTT.